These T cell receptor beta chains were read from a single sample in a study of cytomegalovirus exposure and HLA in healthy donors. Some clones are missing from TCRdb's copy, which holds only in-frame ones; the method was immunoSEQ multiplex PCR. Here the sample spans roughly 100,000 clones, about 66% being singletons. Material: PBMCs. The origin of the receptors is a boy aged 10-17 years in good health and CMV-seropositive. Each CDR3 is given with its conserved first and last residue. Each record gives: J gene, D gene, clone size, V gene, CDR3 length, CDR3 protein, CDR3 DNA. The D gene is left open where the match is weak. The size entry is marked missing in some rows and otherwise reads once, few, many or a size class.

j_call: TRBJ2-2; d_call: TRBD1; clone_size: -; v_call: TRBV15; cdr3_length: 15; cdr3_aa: CATSRAGGNTGELFF; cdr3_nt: TGTGCCACCAGCAGGGCAGGGGGTAACACCGGGGAGCTGTTTTTT
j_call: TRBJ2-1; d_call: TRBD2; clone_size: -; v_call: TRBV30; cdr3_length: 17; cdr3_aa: CAFSGLAGDGIDNEQFF; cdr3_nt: TGTGCCTTTTCGGGACTAGCGGGGGACGGTATAGACAATGAGCAGTTCTTC
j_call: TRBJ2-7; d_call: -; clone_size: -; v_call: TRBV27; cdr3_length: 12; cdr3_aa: CASGLGAYEQYF; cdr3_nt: TGTGCCAGCGGCCTCGGGGCCTACGAGCAGTACTTC
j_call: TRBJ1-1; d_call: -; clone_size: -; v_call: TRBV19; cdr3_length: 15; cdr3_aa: CASRSGDTLNTEAFF; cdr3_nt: TGTGCCAGTCGAAGTGGGGACACCTTGAACACTGAAGCTTTCTTT
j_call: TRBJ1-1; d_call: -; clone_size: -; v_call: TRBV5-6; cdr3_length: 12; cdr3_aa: CASSLARLEAFF; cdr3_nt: TGTGCCAGCAGCTTGGCCCGACTTGAAGCTTTCTTT
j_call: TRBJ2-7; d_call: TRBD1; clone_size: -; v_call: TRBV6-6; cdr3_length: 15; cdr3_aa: CASSPGQGASYEQYF; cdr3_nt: TGTGCCAGCAGCCCGGGACAGGGGGCGTCCTACGAGCAGTACTTC
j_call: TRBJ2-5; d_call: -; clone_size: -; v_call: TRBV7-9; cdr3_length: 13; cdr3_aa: CASSYSGSETQYF; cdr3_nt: TGTGCCAGCAGTTATAGTGGTTCAGAGACCCAGTACTTC
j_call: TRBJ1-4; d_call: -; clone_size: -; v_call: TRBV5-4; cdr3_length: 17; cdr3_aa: CASSLGNAGAVSEKLFF; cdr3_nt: TGTGCCAGCAGCTTGGGAAACGCGGGGGCCGTAAGTGAAAAACTGTTTTTT
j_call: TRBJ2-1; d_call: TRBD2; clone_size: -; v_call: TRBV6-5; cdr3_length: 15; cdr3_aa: CASSHRRAGGCEQFF; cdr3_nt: TGTGCCAGCAGTCACCGACGGGCGGGAGGGTGTGAGCAGTTCTTC
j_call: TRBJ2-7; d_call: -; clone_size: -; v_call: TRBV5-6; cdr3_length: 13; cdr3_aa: CASSLRGPYEQYF; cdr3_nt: TGTGCCAGCAGCTTACGCGGGCCCTACGAGCAGTACTTC
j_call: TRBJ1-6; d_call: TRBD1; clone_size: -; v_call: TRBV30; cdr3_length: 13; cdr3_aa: CAWSGTGNSPLHF; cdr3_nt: TGTGCCTGGAGTGGGACAGGGAATTCACCCCTCCACTTT
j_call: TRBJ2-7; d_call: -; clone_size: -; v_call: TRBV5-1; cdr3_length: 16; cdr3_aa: CASSLGWEIEAGEQYF; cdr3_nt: TGCGCCAGCAGCTTGGGTTGGGAGATCGAGGCGGGCGAGCAGTACTTC
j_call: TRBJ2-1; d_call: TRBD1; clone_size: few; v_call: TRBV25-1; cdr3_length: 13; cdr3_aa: CAIQGAENNEQFF; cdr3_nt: TGTGCCATTCAGGGGGCAGAAAACAATGAGCAGTTCTTC
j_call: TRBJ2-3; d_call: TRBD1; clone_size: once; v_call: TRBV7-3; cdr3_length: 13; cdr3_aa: CASSQTGLDTQYF; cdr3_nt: TGTGCCAGCAGCCAGACAGGGTTAGATACGCAGTATTTT
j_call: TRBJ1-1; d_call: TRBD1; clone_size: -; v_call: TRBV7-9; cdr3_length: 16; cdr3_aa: CASSSRDRGMNTEAFF; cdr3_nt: TGTGCCAGCAGCTCGAGGGACAGGGGAATGAACACTGAAGCTTTCTTT
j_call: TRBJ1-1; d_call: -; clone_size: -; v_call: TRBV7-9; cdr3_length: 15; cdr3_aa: CASAGPSGLNTEAFF; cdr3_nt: TGTGCCAGCGCTGGACCGTCAGGGCTGAACACTGAAGCTTTCTTT
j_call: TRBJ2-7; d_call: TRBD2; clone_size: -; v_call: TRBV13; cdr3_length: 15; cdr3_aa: CASSGWSGRGNEQYF; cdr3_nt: TGTGCCAGCAGCGGCTGGAGCGGGAGGGGGAACGAGCAGTACTTC
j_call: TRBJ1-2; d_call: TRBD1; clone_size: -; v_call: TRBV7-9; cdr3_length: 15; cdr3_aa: CASSSDDRVGHGYTF; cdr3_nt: TGTGCCAGCAGCTCAGACGACAGGGTGGGACATGGCTACACCTTC
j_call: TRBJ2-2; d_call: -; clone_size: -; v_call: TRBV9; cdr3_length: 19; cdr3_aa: CASSVGSVGGGIWSGELFF; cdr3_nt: TGTGCCAGCAGCGTAGGATCTGTAGGGGGCGGGATATGGTCCGGGGAGCTGTTTTTT
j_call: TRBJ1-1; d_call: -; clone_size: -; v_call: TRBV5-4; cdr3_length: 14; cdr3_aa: CASSLGGRENEAFF; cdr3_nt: TGTGCCAGCAGCTTGGGAGGCAGGGAAAATGAAGCTTTCTTT
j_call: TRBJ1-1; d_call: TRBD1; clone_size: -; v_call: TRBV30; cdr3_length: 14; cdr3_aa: CAWSVRWDRGLSFF; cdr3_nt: TGTGCCTGGAGTGTACGCTGGGACAGGGGGCTATCTTTCTTT
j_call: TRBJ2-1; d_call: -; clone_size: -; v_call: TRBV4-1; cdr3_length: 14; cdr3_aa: CASSQGAAVDEQFF; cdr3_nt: TGCGCCAGCAGCCAAGGGGCCGCTGTGGATGAGCAGTTCTTC